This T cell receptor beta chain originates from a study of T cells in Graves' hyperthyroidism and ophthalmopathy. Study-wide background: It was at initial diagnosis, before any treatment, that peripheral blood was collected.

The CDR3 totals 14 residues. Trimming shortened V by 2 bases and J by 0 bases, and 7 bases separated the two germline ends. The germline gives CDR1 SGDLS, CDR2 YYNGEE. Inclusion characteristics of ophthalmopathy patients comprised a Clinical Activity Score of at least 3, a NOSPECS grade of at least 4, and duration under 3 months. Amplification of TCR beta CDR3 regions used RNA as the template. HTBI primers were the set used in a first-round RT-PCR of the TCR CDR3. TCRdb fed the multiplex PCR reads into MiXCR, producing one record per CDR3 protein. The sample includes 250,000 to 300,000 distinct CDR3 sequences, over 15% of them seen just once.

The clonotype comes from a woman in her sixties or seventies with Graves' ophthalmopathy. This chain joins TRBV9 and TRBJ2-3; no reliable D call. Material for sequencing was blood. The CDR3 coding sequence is TGTGCCAGCAGCGTGACGGGTAGCACAGATACGCAGTATTTT. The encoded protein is CASSVTGSTDTQYF.